Described below is a single TCR beta chain sequence and its context. Germline CDR1 reads SGHRS; CDR2 reads YFSETQ. V was pared by 0 bases and J by 6 bases, with 7 bases of the junction left unmatched. The CDR3 is 16 residues long. Per the original methods: Reference gene primer amplification gave nucleated cell count estimates. The table came from immunoSEQ multiplex PCR; TCRdb's copy has only in-frame clones and leaves some out. Clone size and the V and J calls come from that table; the DNA yielded D and trimming. The table includes under 30,000 clones, 85% to 95% detected once. This record comes from a study of blood T cell repertoires in COVID-19. Study information: There were acute and convalescent COVID-19 samples, and they came from the United States, Italy and Spain. The analysed material was cDNA or gDNA that came from T cells, B-cell-depleted T cells, or PBMCs.

V is TRBV5-1 and J is TRBJ2-1, with 9 bases lining up with TRBD2. Sequencing was done on a sample of peripheral blood. The sequence came from a human donor with active COVID-19. The donor label of this sample is uncertain. The CDR3 nucleotides are TGCGCCAGCAGCTTGGTTCCTAGCGGGGTTCCCAATGAGCAGTTCTTC. It yields the protein CASSLVPSGVPNEQFF.